The sequence of this T cell receptor (beta chain) was determined in a study of liver allograft versus peripheral blood T cells. Whole-study context: Recipients' peripheral blood supplied the T cell receptor repertoires against which those in transplanted livers were compared.

TCRdb reprocessed the reads via MiXCR and lists one record per CDR3 protein. Of roughly 3,500 distinct CDR3 sequences in the sample, approximately 15% were seen once. Points from the study as a whole: Repertoires found inside liver allografts reportedly differed from T cell receptor repertoires in peripheral blood.

This clonotype came up many times. Antigen: not known. J gave up 1 base and V 0 bases, and 9 bases lay outside the gene matches. Germline V CDR1 and CDR2: SGDLS, YYNGEE. The CDR3 contains 18 residues. The source is a human patient who had a liver transplant. Some T cells may be provided by the graft donor. The J gene is TRBJ2-7, the V gene TRBV9; 11 nucleotides match TRBD2. CDR3 region: CASSVGPSGGSLSYEQYF. In nucleotides, the CDR3 is TGTGCCAGCAGCGTAGGCCCTAGCGGGGGGTCCCTTTCCTACGAGCAGTACTTC. The full variable domain, in which reference TRBV9 and TRBJ2-7 provide the parts outside the CDR3, is DSGVTQTPKHLITATGQRVTLRCSPRSGDLSVYWYQQSLDQGLQFLIQYYNGEERAKGNILERFSAQQFPDLHSELNLSSLELGDSALYFCASSVGPSGGSLSYEQYFGPGTRLTVT.